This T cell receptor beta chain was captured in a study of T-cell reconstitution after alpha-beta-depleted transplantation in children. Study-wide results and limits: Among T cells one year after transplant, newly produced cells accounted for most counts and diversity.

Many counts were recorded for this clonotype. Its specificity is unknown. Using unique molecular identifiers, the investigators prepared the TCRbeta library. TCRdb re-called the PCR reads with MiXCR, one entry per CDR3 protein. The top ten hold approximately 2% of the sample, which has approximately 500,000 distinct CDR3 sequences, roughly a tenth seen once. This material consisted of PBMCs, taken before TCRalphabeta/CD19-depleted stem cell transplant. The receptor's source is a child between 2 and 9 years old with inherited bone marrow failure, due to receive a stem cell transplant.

CDR3 sequence (DNA): TGCAGTACGGCTAGCCCCAGAGGAACAGATACGCAGTATTTT. Translating it yields CSTASPRGTDTQYF. This rearrangement joins TRBV20-1 to TRBJ2-3; TRBD2 might be the D (5 bases). This CDR3 spans 14 amino acids. Germline V CDR1 and CDR2: DFQATT, SNEGSKA (reference sequence). The V and J ends lost 8 bases and 3 bases respectively, with 18 bases between them.